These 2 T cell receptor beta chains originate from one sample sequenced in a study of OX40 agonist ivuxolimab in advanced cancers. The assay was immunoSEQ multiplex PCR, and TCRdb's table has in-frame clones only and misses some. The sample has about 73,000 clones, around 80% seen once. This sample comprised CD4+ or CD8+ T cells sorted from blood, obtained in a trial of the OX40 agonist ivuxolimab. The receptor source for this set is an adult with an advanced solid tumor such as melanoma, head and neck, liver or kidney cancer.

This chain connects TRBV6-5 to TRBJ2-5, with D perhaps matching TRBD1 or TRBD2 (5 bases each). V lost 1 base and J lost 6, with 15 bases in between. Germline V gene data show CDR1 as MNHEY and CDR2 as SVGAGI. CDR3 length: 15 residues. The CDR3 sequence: CASSYFPGTIKTQYF. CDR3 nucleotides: TGTGCCAGCAGTTACTTCCCAGGGACGATAAAGACCCAGTACTTC.

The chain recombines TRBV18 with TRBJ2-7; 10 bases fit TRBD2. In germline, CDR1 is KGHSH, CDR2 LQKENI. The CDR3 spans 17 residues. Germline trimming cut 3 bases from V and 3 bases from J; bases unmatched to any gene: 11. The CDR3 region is CASSPSARTSGYYEQYF. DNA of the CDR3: TGTGCCAGCTCACCGTCCGCCCGGACTAGCGGATACTACGAGCAGTACTTC.